The clone carrying this TCR beta chain was seen repeatedly, ten times or more. Antigen unknown. The CDR3 has 13 amino acids. The V gene's germline CDR1 is MNHNS and CDR2 SASEGT. The V gene end was trimmed by 5 bases and the J gene end by 3 bases; junction bases not matched to a gene: 4. Only in-frame clones appear in the TCRdb table, and some are missing; sequencing was by immunoSEQ multiplex PCR. Listed for the sample are 32,000 or so clones, none seen a single time. This sample was included in a study of T cells after posttransplantation cyclophosphamide. Findings and caveats of the study: Donor CD8+ memory clones often dominated recipient blood repertoires at later times. Blood and skin or GI T cell repertoires showed limited TRB overlap. TRB clonality was highly associated with recipient CMV seropositivity and reactivation.

Peripheral blood was collected from the related graft donor on the marrow donation day. The sequenced sample was PBMCs. This sequence joins TRBV6-1 and TRBJ2-7, with 7 bases fitting TRBD1. The sequence was collected from a woman aged 60-75 years in good health, CMV-negative, and a related stem cell transplant donor. In DNA form, the CDR3 reads TGTGCCAGCAGTTGGACAGGTGGCTACGAGCAGTACTTC. Its protein is CASSWTGGYEQYF.